Each of the 31 T cell receptor beta chains below was sequenced from the same sample in a study of CD8 T cells in Susac syndrome. The RNA, about 0.45 to 1 ug, was put through reverse transcription using random hexamers. Via MiXCR, TCRdb re-called the immunoSEQ multiplex PCR reads, giving one row per CDR3 protein. The data hold about 110,000 distinct CDR3 sequences, with about 95% observed a single time. The specimen was CD4+ T cells from PBMCs. These receptor sequences come from a human donor in good health.

The V call is TRBV5-6, the J call TRBJ2-2, with no clear D. The CDR3 length is 15 residues. The germline V and J ends were trimmed by 6 bases and 1 base, with 13 bases remaining between them. Looked up from germline, CDR1 is SGHDT and CDR2 is YYEEEE. CDR3: CASTQPSMNTGELFF. The DNA of the CDR3 is TGTGCCAGCACCCAGCCAAGCATGAACACCGGGGAGCTGTTTTTT.

The CDR3: CATTGDFYNEQFF. CDR3 nucleotide sequence: TGTGCCACCACAGGGGACTTCTACAATGAGCAGTTCTTC. This rearrangement joins TRBV19 to TRBJ2-1, with TRBD1 as a possible D gene (7 bases). Germline loops: CDR1 LNHDA, CDR2 SQIVND (reference sequence). V lost 10 bases and J 3 bases, leaving 13 bases between the germline ends. The CDR3 runs 13 residues. Full variable domain (missing parts from reference TRBV19 and TRBJ2-1): DGGITQSPKYLFRKEGQNVTLSCEQNLNHDAMYWYRQDPGQGLRLIYYSQIVNDFQKGDIAEGYSVSREKKESFPLTVTSAQKNPTAFYLCATTGDFYNEQFFGPGTRLTVL.

J is TRBJ1-4 and V is TRBV2, with TRBD1 identical over 8 bases. Per the germline V gene, CDR1 is SNHLY and CDR2 is FYNNEI. J lost 3 bases, V lost 6 bases, and 3 bases had no gene match. There are 14 residues in the CDR3. CDR3 sequence (DNA): TGTGCCAGCAGATTACAGGGGGCTAATGAAAAACTGTTTTTT. Its translation is CASRLQGANEKLFF.

The chain couples TRBV24-1 to TRBJ2-3; D perhaps matches TRBD1 (7 bases). CDR1 is KGHDR and CDR2 is SFDVKD in the germline V gene. The CDR3 runs 16 residues. Trimming pared 3 bases from V and 3 bases from J, leaving 15 bases between. The CDR3 reads CATSDGRQGGTDTQYF. The CDR3 DNA sequence: TGTGCCACCAGTGATGGGCGACAGGGAGGTACAGATACGCAGTATTTT.

The chain has TRBV29-1 and TRBJ2-7; D not certain. Germline CDR1 and CDR2: SQVTM and ANQGSEA. The CDR3 is 11 residues long. With 5 bases removed from V and 0 bases from J, the gap between germline ends came to 5 bases. The CDR3, as DNA: TGCAGCGTTTACAGCTCCTACGAGCAGTACTTC. As protein: CSVYSSYEQYF.

This chain's CDR3 is CASSLTRFPYGYTF. CDR3 DNA: TGTGCCAGCAGTTTAACCAGGTTTCCCTATGGCTACACCTTC. V gene TRBV12-3 or TRBV12-4 combines with J gene TRBJ1-2; unclear D gene. Trimming shortened V by 2 bases and J by 4 bases, and 11 bases separated the two germline ends. This CDR3 is 14 amino acids long.

V is TRBV7-2 and J is TRBJ2-3; D is undetermined. CDR1 SGHTA and CDR2 FQGNSA come from the germline V gene. Between the trimmed V and J ends, which lost 5 bases and 4 bases, there was a span of 10 bases. The CDR3 sequence is 13 residues long. CDR3 region: CASSPDLPDTQYF. The CDR3 nucleotides are TGTGCCAGCAGCCCCGATCTGCCAGATACGCAGTATTTT.

The gene calls are TRBV28 and TRBJ1-5; tentative D call: TRBD1 (5 bases). The CDR3 spans 17 residues. Germline values: CDR1 MDHEN, CDR2 SYDVKM. V lost 5 bases to trimming and J lost 0 bases, with 17 bases between them. CDR3 loop: CASSLPDGHFSNQPQHF. CDR3 in DNA: TGTGCCAGCAGTCTCCCCGATGGACACTTTAGCAATCAGCCCCAGCATTTT. Variable domain in full (rest from reference TRBV28 and TRBJ1-5): DVKVTQSSRYLVKRTGEKVFLECVQDMDHENMFWYRQDPGLGLRLIYFSYDVKMKEKGDIPEGYSVSREKKERFSLILESASTNQTSMYLCASSLPDGHFSNQPQHFGDGTRLSIL.

The chain joins TRBV7-9 to TRBJ1-5; D gene uncertain. The CDR3 contains 15 residues. Germline lookup yields CDR1 SEHNR and CDR2 FQNEAQ (reference sequence). V lost 3 bases and J 9 bases, leaving 18 bases between the germline ends. The CDR3 spells CASSFSSPGLGPQHF. In DNA, the CDR3 is TGTGCCAGCAGCTTTAGTAGCCCGGGCTTGGGGCCCCAGCATTTT. Filled out from reference TRBV7-9 and TRBJ1-5, the complete variable domain reads DTGVSQNPRHKITKRGQNVTFRCDPISEHNRLYWYRQTLGQGPEFLTYFQNEAQLEKSRLLSDRFSAERPKGSFSTLEIQRTEQGDSAMYLCASSFSSPGLGPQHFGDGTRLSIL.

This rearrangement joins TRBV12-3 or TRBV12-4 to TRBJ1-1; perhaps TRBD1 as D (6 bases). The V end was cut by 4 bases, the J end by 4 bases, with 10 bases between. This CDR3 contains 13 residues. The CDR3 DNA sequence: TGTGCCAGCAGTTCCGGGACAAGCACTGAAGCTTTCTTT. It yields the protein CASSSGTSTEAFF.

J is TRBJ2-5 and V is TRBV7-9; TRBD2 matches 7 bases. Germline-derived CDR1 and CDR2 are SEHNR and FQNEAQ (reference sequence). The CDR3 contains 16 residues. J lost 8 bases, V lost 2 bases, and 14 bases had no gene match. The CDR3 DNA follows: TGTGCCAGCAGCTTATCGGTCGGCGGGGGAGGAAGAACCCAGTACTTC. This codes for CASSLSVGGGGRTQYF.

The chain has TRBV14 and TRBJ2-7, with a possible D match to TRBD2 (6 bases). The CDR3 is made up of 17 amino acids. Germline CDR1 is SGHDN and CDR2 is FVKESK. Trimming shortened V by 1 base and J by 8 bases, and 24 bases separated the two germline ends. The DNA for the CDR3 is TGTGCCAGCAGCCAAGGGGGTACTGGGGGACTGGAAGGAAAGCAGTACTTC. Translating it yields CASSQGGTGGLEGKQYF. Supplemented by reference TRBV14 and TRBJ2-7, the full variable domain reads EAGVTQFPSHSVIEKGQTVTLRCDPISGHDNLYWYRRVMGKEIKFLLHFVKESKQDESGMPNNRFLAERTGGTYSTLKVQPAELEDSGVYFCASSQGGTGGLEGKQYFGPGTRLTVT.

The chain has TRBV7-9 and TRBJ1-5; 9 bases are shared with TRBD1. The CDR3 loop spans 18 amino acids. Per the germline V gene, CDR1 is SEHNR and CDR2 is FQNEAQ (reference sequence). V shed 5 bases, J shed 5 bases, and the junction held 16 bases outside the gene matches. As DNA, the CDR3 is TGTGCCAGCAGCCAACACAGGGGGCAAGGATTAGCGGATCAGCCCCAGCATTTT. Encoded protein: CASSQHRGQGLADQPQHF.

This clonotype was recorded only once. The V and J genes are TRBV29-1 and TRBJ2-2; 11 bases match TRBD1. V was clipped by 6 bases and J by 6 bases; unmatched bases: 15. This CDR3 has 17 residues. Germline CDR1 is SQVTM and CDR2 is ANQGSEA. In DNA, the CDR3 is TGCAGCGTCGCCGGGTCGGGACAGGGGGTACGATCCGGGGAGCTGTTTTTT. This codes for CSVAGSGQGVRSGELFF.

The genes are TRBV11-1 and TRBJ1-2; unclear D gene. The V and J ends lost 5 bases and 1 base respectively, with 8 bases between them. Looked up from germline, CDR1 is SGHAT and CDR2 is FQDESV (reference sequence). The CDR3 totals 13 residues. CDR3 sequence reads: CASSLSGNYGYTF. The CDR3 coding sequence is TGTGCCAGCAGCCTTAGCGGTAACTATGGCTACACCTTC.

Remarks on this clonotype: One end of the junction varies from germline; a read error may be responsible. The chain uses TRBV2 and TRBJ2-1; a possible D gene is TRBD1 (5 bases). Germline V gene lookup returns CDR1 SNHLY and CDR2 FYNNEI. This CDR3 has 13 amino acids. The CDR3 bases are TGTGCCAGCAGGGAAGACAGTTACAATGAGCAGTTCTTC. Protein: CASREDSYNEQFF.

The rearrangement joins TRBV2 to TRBJ2-7, with 15 bases that match TRBD2. The CDR3 extends over 14 amino acids. CDR1 and CDR2 (germline): SNHLY, FYNNEI. With V trimmed by 7 bases and J by 9 bases, 7 bases remained unmatched. The CDR3, as DNA: TGTGCCAGCACTCCGGGACTAGCGGGGGGTTGGCAGTACTTC. Its translation is CASTPGLAGGWQYF.

The chain combines TRBV12-3 or TRBV12-4 with TRBJ2-6; D unclear. V was pared by 3 bases and J by 2 bases, with 5 bases between. CDR3 length: 14 amino acids. CDR3 loop: CASSFRTGANVLTF. CDR3 in DNA: TGTGCCAGCAGTTTCCGGACTGGGGCCAACGTCCTGACTTTC.

The chain recombines TRBV5-4 with TRBJ2-4; 16 bases agree with TRBD2. The germline CDR1 and CDR2 sequences are SGHNT and YYREEE (reference sequence). CDR3 length equals 19 residues. V shed 4 bases and J 2 bases; nucleotides not matched to a gene: 9. CDR3 coding DNA: TGTGCCAGCAGCCCAGGGGGACTAGCGGGAGGGCGTTCCAAAAACATTCAGTACTTC. Translation: CASSPGGLAGGRSKNIQYF.

The V and J genes are TRBV30 and TRBJ2-2, with D unresolved. V lost 7 bases and J lost 4, with 19 bases in between. CDR3 size: 15 residues. The germline gives CDR1 GTSNPN, CDR2 SVGIG (reference sequence). As DNA, the CDR3 is TGTGCCTCTATACCTGGTAGTCTGTTCACCGGGGAGCTGTTTTTT. This sequence encodes CASIPGSLFTGELFF.

The rearrangement links TRBV29-1 to TRBJ2-3, with TRBD2 identical over 14 bases. CDR1 is SQVTM, CDR2 ANQGSEA, per germline. J lost 10 bases, V lost 6 bases, and 12 bases had no gene match. The length of the CDR3 is 15 residues. CDR3: CSVDGLAGGTEPQYF. The CDR3, as DNA: TGCAGCGTAGACGGACTAGCGGGAGGCACTGAGCCGCAGTATTTT.

The chain employs TRBV7-9 and TRBJ2-3, with D perhaps matching TRBD2 (5 bases). The CDR3 is made up of 14 amino acids. Germline loops: CDR1 SEHNR, CDR2 FQNEAQ (reference sequence). Trimming took off 4 bases at V and 0 bases at J, with 8 bases between the two ends. This CDR3 is CASSSWTSTDTQYF. CDR3 nucleotides: TGTGCCAGCAGCTCCTGGACTAGCACAGATACGCAGTATTTT.

The chain couples TRBV5-4 to TRBJ2-2; 7 nucleotides agree with TRBD2. Germline V lookup: CDR1 SGHNT, CDR2 YYREEE (reference sequence). After removal of 4 bases from V and 6 bases from J, the junction contained 3 bases not matched to a gene. This CDR3 spans 13 amino acids. The CDR3 protein is CASSETSSGELFF. The CDR3 DNA is TGTGCCAGCAGCGAGACTAGCTCCGGGGAGCTGTTTTTT.

The rearrangement joins TRBV29-1 to TRBJ1-1, with TRBD1 matching over 9 bases. The CDR3 covers 12 residues. CDR1 SQVTM and CDR2 ANQGSEA come from the germline V gene. The V gene end was trimmed by 7 bases and the J gene end by 4 bases; junction bases not matched to a gene: 4. The CDR3: CSAGQGSTEAFF. The CDR3 bases are TGCAGCGCCGGACAGGGGAGCACTGAAGCTTTCTTT.

The chain combines TRBV29-1 with TRBJ1-1; no reliable D call. Germline CDR1 and CDR2: SQVTM and ANQGSEA. With 6 bases removed from V and 5 bases from J, the gap between germline ends came to 13 bases. The CDR3 extends over 12 amino acids. The CDR3 loop is CSVATLATEAFF. As DNA, the CDR3 is TGCAGCGTAGCCACGCTGGCAACTGAAGCTTTCTTT.

The genes are TRBV18 and TRBJ1-5; D possibly corresponds to TRBD1 (6 bases). Between the trimmed V and J ends, which lost 2 bases and 1 base, there was a span of 12 bases. Germline-derived CDR1 and CDR2 are KGHSH and LQKENI. The CDR3 is 16 residues long. CDR3 DNA: TGTGCCAGCTCACCAACTGCAGGGGAAAGCAATCAGCCCCAGCATTTT. This codes for CASSPTAGESNQPQHF.

The chain couples TRBV15 to TRBJ1-5, with unresolved D. This CDR3 contains 15 residues. V lost 0 bases to trimming and J lost 6 bases, with 12 bases between them. The germline V gene has CDR1 LNHNV and CDR2 YYDKDF (reference sequence). The CDR3 sequence: CATSRDLGSSQPQHF. The CDR3 DNA reads as TGTGCCACCAGCAGAGATTTGGGATCGTCTCAGCCCCAGCATTTT.

The rearrangement joins TRBV4-1 to TRBJ1-2, with 8 bases identical to TRBD1. CDR1 MGHRA and CDR2 YSYEKL come from the germline V gene. After removal of 6 bases from V and 4 bases from J, the junction contained 16 bases not matched to a gene. This CDR3 is 17 amino acids long. In nucleotides, the CDR3 is TGCGCCAGCAGACCCGGGACAGGTTCCCGTGGGGGCTATGGCTACACCTTC. Amino acid sequence: CASRPGTGSRGGYGYTF.

The chain joins TRBV15 to TRBJ2-2; D is ambiguous. Germline CDR1 is LNHNV and CDR2 is YYDKDF (reference sequence). This CDR3 has 12 residues. Trimming removed 5 bases at V and 6 bases at J, with 7 bases between. The CDR3: CATSSSAGELFF. As DNA, the CDR3 is TGTGCCACCAGCTCCTCGGCCGGGGAGCTGTTTTTT.

V and J are TRBV27 and TRBJ2-1; tentatively, D is TRBD2 (6 bases). Germline values: CDR1 MNHEY, CDR2 SMNVEV (reference sequence). V was trimmed by 2 bases and J by 6 bases, leaving 17 bases between them. The length of the CDR3 is 16 residues. CDR3 protein: CASSLARRGHLNEQFF. The CDR3 DNA reads as TGTGCCAGCAGTTTAGCGAGGAGGGGTCATCTCAATGAGCAGTTCTTC.

The J gene is TRBJ1-1, the V gene TRBV6-6; D gene ambiguous. The CDR3 length is 12 residues. Germline V gives CDR1 MNHNY, CDR2 SVGAGI (reference sequence). Trimming removed 5 bases at V and 2 bases at J, with 6 bases between. As DNA, the CDR3 is TGTGCCAGCAGTCAACCCAACACTGAAGCTTTCTTT. This encodes CASSQPNTEAFF.